This T cell receptor beta chain was recorded in a study of neoadjuvant anti-PD-1 for oral cavity cancer. Comment on this clone: What it binds is unknown.

Study-level points and caveats: PBMC Gini-index clonality exceeded responders' in non-responders post-nivolumab.

CDR3 size: 14 residues. V lost 0 bases to trimming and J lost 1 base, with 6 bases between them. From germline, CDR1 is MNHEY and CDR2 SVGAGI. Documented time point: after neoadjuvant nivolumab, at surgical resection. Patients had HPV-negative, locally advanced oral cavity squamous cell carcinoma. Data came from immunoSEQ multiplex PCR; TCRdb stores just in-frame clones and leaves some out. The data hold 10,000 or so clones, with less than 75% observed a single time. The starting material was PBMCs, obtained after nivolumab (anti-PD-1) treatment. The receptor was derived from a person aged 40 to 85 with oral cavity squamous cell carcinoma. This rearrangement joins TRBV6-5 to TRBJ2-5; D is uncertain. The CDR3 DNA sequence: TGTGCCAGCAGTTACTCGAACAGCCAAGAGACCCAGTACTTC. Translation gives CASSYSNSQETQYF.